Below, 22 T cell receptor beta chains from the same sample are listed, as sequenced in a study of T-cell reconstitution after alpha-beta-depleted transplantation in children (dated by TCRdb to 2016 to 2017). The library was obtained by PCR. Instrument on record: Illumina HiSeq 2500. TCR libraries were prepared with molecular barcoding, using unique molecular identifiers to normalize TCRbeta repertoire quantification. The raw public reads went through TCRdb reprocessing: fastp at Q25, MiXCR clone calling, in-frame beta chains kept. Entries are consolidated by CDR3 protein sequence, retaining the most common genes and DNA. The sample has approximately 240,000 distinct CDR3 sequences on record, about a tenth of them singletons. The ten largest clones represent 6.2% of the sample. Material: PBMCs from the stem cell graft donor, obtained from the stem cell graft. Receptor source: a human donor who donated a stem cell graft to a child with acute lymphoblastic leukemia.

This clonotype has only a few counts. This sequence joins TRBV5-5 and TRBJ1-6; 7 nucleotides line up with TRBD1. Germline CDR1 and CDR2: SGHKS and YYEKEE (reference sequence). The CDR3 length is 18 residues. Losses at the gene ends were 5 bases for V and 3 bases for J; bases not matched to a gene: 14. DNA for the CDR3: TGTGCCAGCAGTCGAACCTCGGGACAGTCCAACTATAATTCACCCCTCCACTTT. Protein product: CASSRTSGQSNYNSPLHF.

Only a few counts were recorded for this clonotype. The chain employs TRBV7-2 and TRBJ2-5; D remains ambiguous. V was pared by 2 bases and J by 4 bases, with 11 bases between. The CDR3 is 14 residues long. CDR1 is SGHTA and CDR2 is FQGNSA in the germline V gene. CDR3 in DNA: TGTGCCAGCAGCTTACTTCTCCCAGGAGAGACCCAGTACTTC. Protein product: CASSLLLPGETQYF.

The sample holds a few counts of this clonotype. This chain joins TRBV5-1 and TRBJ2-5; D unresolved. The CDR3 runs to 15 residues. Germline CDR1 reads SGHRS; CDR2 reads YFSETQ. V dropped 6 bases and J dropped 2 bases, with 17 bases sitting between them. The CDR3 DNA reads TGCGCCAGCACCTCCGCGAACGTACAACAAGAGACCCAGTACTTC. Residues: CASTSANVQQETQYF.

This clonotype was picked up many times. The chain joins TRBV21-1 to TRBJ1-1; TRBD1, the table's D call, lacks a check against the DNA. TRBV21-1 has pseudogene status. The CDR3 is 15 amino acids. The CDR3 nucleotides read TGTGCCAGCAGGGGGTTAGATCGGGACACCATTGAAGCTTTCTTT. Amino acids: CASRGLDRDTIEAFF.

Turning to this clonotype: Given a much more abundant clone one base away, this may be a read error. V usage is TRBV5-1 and J usage is TRBJ2-7; D remains unclear. Germline CDR1 is SGHRS and CDR2 is YFSETQ. CDR3 length equals 12 residues. The CDR3 loop reads CTSSLDGHEQYF. CDR3 DNA sequence: TGCACCAGCAGCTTGGATGGCCACGAGCAGTACTTC.

Regarding this clonotype: One end of the junction varies from germline; a read error may be responsible. V and J are TRBV3-1 and TRBJ1-1, with TRBD1 as a possible D gene (5 bases). There are 17 residues in the CDR3. Germline V gene data show CDR1 as LGHDT and CDR2 as YNNKEL (reference sequence). CDR3 DNA: TGTGCCTGCAGCCAAGTTGGGGGGGAGAACGGGAACACTGAAGCTTTCTTT. This codes for CACSQVGGENGNTEAFF.

The gene calls are TRBV4-1 and TRBJ1-4; D unresolved. Germline V gene data show CDR1 as MGHRA and CDR2 as YSYEKL. V lost 0 bases to trimming and J lost 8 bases, with 4 bases between them. The CDR3 has 12 residues. The CDR3: CASSQDAEKLFF. In DNA form, the CDR3 reads TGCGCCAGCAGCCAAGATGCGGAAAAACTGTTTTTT.

This chain uses TRBV19 with TRBJ1-1, with a tentative D call TRBD1 (5 bases). This CDR3 comprises 12 residues. V dropped 6 bases and J dropped 1 base, with 6 bases sitting between them. Germline V gene sequence: CDR1 LNHDA, CDR2 SQIVND (reference sequence). CDR3 DNA sequence: TGTGCCAGTAGAGGGGAGAACACTGAAGCTTTCTTT. Protein product: CASRGENTEAFF. The complete variable domain, with remaining parts taken from reference TRBV19 and TRBJ1-1, reads DGGITQSPKYLFRKEGQNVTLSCEQNLNHDAMYWYRQDPGQGLRLIYYSQIVNDFQKGDIAEGYSVSREKKESFPLTVTSAQKNPTAFYLCASRGENTEAFFGQGTRLTVV.

The sample holds a few counts of this clonotype. The chain is built from TRBV3-1 and TRBJ2-3; D is undetermined. In germline, CDR1 is LGHDT, CDR2 YNNKEL (reference sequence). The CDR3 runs to 16 residues. The germline V and J ends were trimmed by 1 base and 2 bases, with 13 bases remaining between them. The CDR3, as DNA: TGTGCCAGCAGCCAAGTAAGGCCCGGCTACACAGATACGCAGTATTTT. Amino acids: CASSQVRPGYTDTQYF.

The chain has TRBV7-6 and TRBJ2-1; 11 bases are a match to TRBD2. V lost 2 bases and J lost 4; bases outside the gene matches: 4. The germline V gene has CDR1 SGHVS and CDR2 FNYEAQ. The CDR3 is 16 amino acids. CDR3 DNA: TGTGCCAGCAGCTTACCGGGACTAGCGGAATACAATGAGCAGTTCTTC. Translated, it gives CASSLPGLAEYNEQFF.

The table lists this clonotype with a few counts. The V call is TRBV18, the J call TRBJ1-5, with D uncertain. Germline V gives CDR1 KGHSH, CDR2 LQKENI. Trimming removed 1 base at V and 3 bases at J, with 10 bases between. CDR3 length: 15 amino acids. DNA of the CDR3: TGTGCCAGCTCACCACAGGAGACACACAATCAGCCCCAGCATTTT. This translates into CASSPQETHNQPQHF.

The gene calls are TRBV7-2 and TRBJ1-5; tentative D call: TRBD1 (5 bases). The CDR3 runs 15 residues. V lost 5 bases and J 2 bases, leaving 13 bases between the germline ends. Germline V gene lookup returns CDR1 SGHTA and CDR2 FQGNSA. The CDR3 here is CASSSVGGGNQPQHF. For the CDR3, the DNA is TGTGCCAGCAGCAGCGTCGGGGGTGGCAATCAGCCCCAGCATTTT.

This clonotype was seen a few times. J is TRBJ2-1 and V is TRBV30; TRBD1 might be the D (6 bases). V was shortened by 8 bases and J by 0 bases, with 14 bases between the two germline ends. Germline V gene lookup returns CDR1 GTSNPN and CDR2 SVGIG (reference sequence). The CDR3 loop spans 14 amino acids. As DNA, the CDR3 is TGTGCCGGAACAGGGAAAAGCTCCTACAATGAGCAGTTCTTC. This sequence encodes CAGTGKSSYNEQFF.

This clonotype was counted a few times. The chain employs TRBV20-1 and TRBJ2-1; 8 positions match TRBD2. Per the germline V gene, CDR1 is DFQATT and CDR2 is SNEGSKA (reference sequence). The CDR3 has 14 amino acids. V lost 6 bases to trimming and J lost 1 base; unmatched junction nucleotides: 5. The CDR3 region has the DNA TGCAGTGCGTCTCGGGGGGGTTCCTACAATGAGCAGTTCTTC. It is translated as CSASRGGSYNEQFF.

In its sample, this clonotype was seen once. V and J are TRBV5-1 and TRBJ2-3; D uncertain. Trimming cost V 0 bases and J 2 bases, with 10 bases left between them. This CDR3 contains 15 residues. The germline V gene encodes CDR1 SGHRS and CDR2 YFSETQ. The CDR3 DNA follows: TGCGCCAGCAGCTTGGAGGCGAGGATCACAGATACGCAGTATTTT. The encoded protein is CASSLEARITDTQYF.

This clonotype was detected many times. CDR3 residues: CASSYRPLGAGGKYNEQFF. CDR3 nucleotide sequence: TGTGCCAGCAGTTACCGCCCCTTGGGAGCGGGGGGGAAGTACAATGAGCAGTTCTTC. This chain links TRBV6-5 with TRBJ2-1; 10 positions agree with TRBD2. V was clipped by 2 bases and J by 4 bases; unmatched bases: 14. Per the germline V gene, CDR1 is MNHEY and CDR2 is SVGAGI. The CDR3 extends over 19 amino acids.

The sample holds a few counts of this clonotype. V gene TRBV9 combines with J gene TRBJ2-7; 10 nucleotides agree with TRBD2. This CDR3 contains 14 residues. The junction had 3 bases not matched to a gene; V was cut back by 4 bases and J by 2 bases. Germline lookup yields CDR1 SGDLS and CDR2 YYNGEE. CDR3 DNA: TGTGCCAGCAGCCCTAGCGGGGGTACCTACGAGCAGTACTTC. This gives the protein CASSPSGGTYEQYF.

This clonotype was recorded a few times. The chain has TRBV4-2 and TRBJ2-2; D perhaps matches TRBD1 (6 bases). V was trimmed by 1 base and J by 4 bases, leaving 13 bases between them. CDR3 length equals 16 residues. The germline V gene has CDR1 LGHNA and CDR2 YNFKEQ. Here the CDR3 DNA reads TGTGCCAGCAGCCAAGGCCACAGGGTGAGCACCGGGGAGCTGTTTTTT. The encoded protein is CASSQGHRVSTGELFF.

There are many counts of this clonotype. The J gene is TRBJ2-7, the V gene TRBV6-2 or TRBV6-3; 8 nucleotides line up with TRBD1. V shed 5 bases and J 3 bases; nucleotides not matched to a gene: 15. The germline CDR1 and CDR2 sequences are MNHEY and SVGEGT. There are 17 residues in the CDR3. Written as DNA, the CDR3 is TGTGCCAGCAGTCTCGGAGGGACAGGATTCTTTAACTACGAGCAGTACTTC. It encodes CASSLGGTGFFNYEQYF.

This clonotype was detected only a few times. The chain combines TRBV11-2 with TRBJ1-2; D remains ambiguous. Trimming pared 1 base from V and 0 bases from J, leaving 12 bases between. CDR1 SGHAT and CDR2 FQNNGV come from the germline V gene. The CDR3 contains 16 residues. This CDR3 is CASSLVIGVSNYGYTF. The CDR3, as DNA: TGTGCCAGCAGCTTAGTTATTGGGGTATCTAACTATGGCTACACCTTC.

This clonotype has just a few counts. The chain couples TRBV4-1 to TRBJ1-1; D perhaps matches TRBD1 (6 bases). Germline CDR1 MGHRA, CDR2 YSYEKL. The length of the CDR3 is 14 residues. V dropped 9 bases and J dropped 4 bases, with 18 bases sitting between them. The CDR3 DNA reads TGCGCCAGTAGTAAAGGGGGGCAGGCCACTGAAGCTTTCTTT. It translates to CASSKGGQATEAFF.

This clonotype was recorded a few times. V and J are TRBV4-1 and TRBJ2-7, with a possible D match to TRBD1 (5 bases). The length of the CDR3 is 16 residues. Germline CDR1 and CDR2: MGHRA and YSYEKL. V lost 5 bases, J lost 0 bases, and 17 bases lay in between. CDR3 protein: CASSSTRDRPSYEQYF. CDR3 DNA sequence: TGCGCCAGCAGCTCTACGAGAGACAGACCCTCCTACGAGCAGTACTTC.